The clone carrying this T cell receptor beta chain came up once. This entry belongs to a study of OX40 agonist ivuxolimab in advanced cancers. Study-level background: Patients took ivuxolimab, an agonistic anti-OX40 (CD134) antibody.

Repertoires were generated with immunoSEQ multiplex PCR, while TCRdb's copy carries only in-frame clones and drops some. Among some 54,000 clones listed, around 77% were seen once. Researchers took blood at baseline, on cycle 4 day 1, and on cycle 7 day 1. Per germline, CDR1 SGHDT and CDR2 YYEEEE. Trimming shortened V by 0 bases and J by 4 bases, and 16 bases separated the two germline ends. This CDR3 spans 16 amino acids. The TCR comes from an adult with an advanced solid tumor such as melanoma, head and neck, liver or kidney cancer. V gene TRBV5-6 combines with J gene TRBJ1-1, with no clear D. This sample comprised CD4+ or CD8+ T cells sorted from blood, obtained in a trial of the OX40 agonist ivuxolimab. CDR3 sequence reads: CASSLGVSSRGTEAFF. For the CDR3, the DNA is TGTGCCAGCAGCTTGGGGGTAAGTTCACGAGGCACTGAAGCTTTCTTT. The full variable domain, in which reference TRBV5-6 and TRBJ1-1 provide the parts outside the CDR3, is DAGVTQSPTHLIKTRGQQVTLRCSPKSGHDTVSWYQQALGQGPQFIFQYYEEEERQRGNFPDRFSGHQFPNYSSELNVNALLLGDSALYLCASSLGVSSRGTEAFFGQGTRLTVV.